The 27 T cell receptor beta chains listed next were all sequenced from one sample in a study of blood T cell repertoires in COVID-19. Data came from immunoSEQ multiplex PCR; TCRdb stores just in-frame clones and leaves some out. The profile covers approximately 150,000 clones, with about 83% appearing a single time and around 2.7% taken by the ten largest. Sequencing was performed on peripheral blood. These receptors came from a woman aged 80 or over with COVID-19, enrolled during active disease.

V is TRBV3-1 (or the pseudogene TRBV3-2) and J is TRBJ2-3; tentative D call: TRBD1 (5 bases). Per germline, CDR1 LGHDT and CDR2 YNNKEL (reference sequence). Trimming pared 4 bases from V and 7 bases from J, leaving 15 bases between. The CDR3 is 14 residues long. CDR3 in DNA: TGTGCCAGCAGCCTTTTTTTGACAGATTATACGCAGTATTTT. Translated: CASSLFLTDYTQYF.

The chain couples TRBV3-1 (or the pseudogene TRBV3-2) to TRBJ2-3, with D possibly being TRBD2 (6 bases). V was cut by 5 bases and J by 4 bases, with 16 bases left in between. Germline CDR1 reads LGHDT; CDR2 reads YNNKEL (reference sequence). The CDR3 contains 15 residues. The CDR3 protein is CASSAPGRGADTQYF. CDR3 in DNA: TGTGCCAGCAGCGCTCCGGGTCGCGGGGCAGATACGCAGTATTTT.

V is TRBV3-1 (or the pseudogene TRBV3-2) and J is TRBJ2-5; 9 positions match TRBD2. The CDR3 is 16 residues long. J lost 5 bases, V lost 3 bases, and 10 bases had no gene match. Looked up from germline, CDR1 is LGHDT and CDR2 is YNNKEL (reference sequence). CDR3 bases: TGTGCCAGCAGCCACACAGTGCCTAGCGGGACGGAGACCCAGTACTTC. It encodes CASSHTVPSGTETQYF.

The CDR3 coding sequence is TGTGCCAGCAGTTACGGACAGTCTAACTATGGCTACACCTTC. This translates into CASSYGQSNYGYTF. The chain has TRBV6-5 and TRBJ1-2; perhaps TRBD1 as D (6 bases). The germline V gene encodes CDR1 MNHEY and CDR2 SVGAGI. The CDR3 contains 14 residues. The V end lost 2 bases, the J end lost 0 bases, and 7 bases lay between the germline ends.

The chain employs TRBV18 and TRBJ2-2; 11 nucleotides align to TRBD2. Per germline, CDR1 KGHSH and CDR2 LQKENI. The CDR3 is 17 residues long. The ends lost 3 bases at V and 0 bases at J; junction bases unmatched: 3. CDR3 DNA: TGTGCCAGCTCACCGGGACTAGCGGCCTCGAACACCGGGGAGCTGTTTTTT. Its protein is CASSPGLAASNTGELFF.

J is TRBJ1-4 and V is TRBV18; TRBD1 aligns across 7 bases. The CDR3 runs to 14 residues. Germline-derived CDR1 and CDR2 are KGHSH and LQKENI. Losses at the gene ends were 3 bases for V and 8 bases for J; bases not matched to a gene: 6. CDR3 loop: CASSPDRLSEKLFF. In DNA form, the CDR3 reads TGTGCCAGCTCACCGGACAGGCTTTCCGAAAAACTGTTTTTT.

The V and J genes are TRBV18 and TRBJ2-6; D gene uncertain. CDR1 KGHSH and CDR2 LQKENI come from the germline V gene. CDR3 length equals 13 residues. Trimming left V 3 bases short and J 5 bases short, with 5 bases between. This chain's CDR3 is CASSPTRANVLTF. The CDR3 nucleotides are TGTGCCAGCTCACCCACTCGGGCCAACGTCCTGACTTTC.

This rearrangement joins TRBV2 to TRBJ1-2, with D perhaps matching TRBD1 (5 bases). Germline V gene sequence: CDR1 SNHLY, CDR2 FYNNEI. This CDR3 region has 14 residues. V lost 3 bases and J 3 bases, leaving 11 bases between the germline ends. CDR3 sequence (DNA): TGTGCCAGCAGTGACTCGGGGGGGGACTATGGCTACACCTTC. This encodes CASSDSGGDYGYTF.

The V and J genes are TRBV4-1 and TRBJ1-2; 7 bases fit TRBD1. V trimming: 0 bases; J trimming: 5 bases; junction bases outside the gene matches: 9. From germline, CDR1 is MGHRA and CDR2 YSYEKL. This CDR3 spans 16 amino acids. Written as DNA, the CDR3 is TGCGCCAGCAGCCAAGACACCGCGACAGGGAGATATGGCTACACCTTC. As protein: CASSQDTATGRYGYTF.

The J gene is TRBJ2-1, the V gene TRBV9, with 8 bases aligning to TRBD1. Germline trimming cut 4 bases from V and 6 bases from J; bases unmatched to any gene: 12. Germline V lookup: CDR1 SGDLS, CDR2 YYNGEE. The CDR3 is 16 amino acids. The CDR3 DNA follows: TGTGCCAGCAGCTCAGACCCCAGGGGGCAGTTCAATGAGCAGTTCTTC. Protein: CASSSDPRGQFNEQFF.

J is TRBJ2-6 and V is TRBV11-2; D possibly corresponds to TRBD2 (5 bases). Germline V gene lookup returns CDR1 SGHAT and CDR2 FQNNGV. V was trimmed by 3 bases and J by 4 bases, leaving 7 bases between them. CDR3 length equals 14 residues. In nucleotides, the CDR3 is TGTGCCAGCAGCTTCCCGGGGGGGGCCAACGTCCTGACTTTC. Amino acid sequence: CASSFPGGANVLTF.

The chain is built from TRBV6-5 and TRBJ2-5, with 8 bases matching TRBD2. Trimming at V came to 6 bases and at J to 2 bases, leaving 8 bases not matched to a gene. The CDR3 sequence is 15 residues long. Per germline, CDR1 MNHEY and CDR2 SVGAGI. CDR3 in amino acids: CASSGVSGEQETQYF. In DNA form, the CDR3 reads TGTGCCAGCAGCGGTGTTAGCGGGGAACAAGAGACCCAGTACTTC.

The chain is built from TRBV18 and TRBJ2-7, with D perhaps TRBD1 (5 bases). CDR1 KGHSH and CDR2 LQKENI come from the germline V gene. The CDR3 contains 15 residues. Deletions cut 4 bases from V and 7 bases from J, with 20 bases between. Here the CDR3 reads CASSRTNGVNEEQYF. The CDR3 nucleotides are TGTGCCAGCTCACGGACAAACGGCGTCAACGAGGAGCAGTACTTC.

This chain links TRBV5-4 with TRBJ1-1, with TRBD1 as a possible D gene (6 bases). Germline V gives CDR1 SGHNT, CDR2 YYREEE (reference sequence). This CDR3 has 15 amino acids. Trimming took 6 bases from V and 8 from J, leaving 23 bases between them. The CDR3 DNA is TGTGCCAGCAAACATACGGGCAGGGGCACTAGGGAAGCTTTCTTT. Residues: CASKHTGRGTREAFF.

The V call is TRBV6-2 or TRBV6-3, the J call TRBJ2-7; 9 nucleotides align to TRBD1. The length of the CDR3 is 18 residues. The J segment lost 5 bases and the V segment lost 2 bases, leaving 16 bases of the junction unmatched. Germline CDR1 MNHEY, CDR2 SVGEGT. CDR3 loop: CASSYHSITGGGLDEQYF. The CDR3, as DNA: TGTGCCAGCAGTTACCATTCGATAACAGGGGGCGGTCTGGACGAGCAGTACTTC.

A few counts support this clone. An end of the junction differs from the germline gene, which may be a read error. This chain uses TRBV29-1 with TRBJ2-1; D is perhaps TRBD1 (5 bases). The CDR3 is made up of 15 amino acids. Germline CDR1 is SQVTM and CDR2 is ANQGSEA. The CDR3 DNA follows: TGCAGCGTTGAAAGTAGGTCAGGGTGGGAAAATGTGCAGTTCTTC. Protein product: CSVESRSGWENVQFF.

The V and J genes are TRBV2 and TRBJ2-6; the match to TRBD1 covers 11 bases. V shed 9 bases, J shed 3 bases, and the junction held 7 bases outside the gene matches. CDR1 is SNHLY, CDR2 FYNNEI, per germline. This CDR3 contains 16 residues. CDR3 residues: CASAGQGGGGANVLTF. In nucleotides, the CDR3 is TGTGCCAGTGCGGGACAGGGGGGAGGTGGGGCCAACGTCCTGACTTTC. Variable domain in full (rest from reference TRBV2 and TRBJ2-6): EPEVTQTPSHQVTQMGQEVILRCVPISNHLYFYWYRQILGQKVEFLVSFYNNEISEKSEIFDDQFSVERPDGSNFTLKIRSTKLEDSAMYFCASAGQGGGGANVLTFGAGSRLTVL.

Concerning this clone: In the same sample, other DNA sequences code for this CDR3. CDR3 sequence reads: CASNGQGTDTQYF. The CDR3 DNA reads TGTGCCAGCAATGGACAGGGAACAGATACGCAGTATTTT. This rearrangement joins TRBV2 to TRBJ2-3; 8 nucleotides align to TRBD1. The CDR3 loop spans 13 amino acids. Trimming cost V 7 bases and J 3 bases; bases outside gene matches: 3. Germline lookup yields CDR1 SNHLY and CDR2 FYNNEI.

About this clone: Other nucleotide sequences in the sample specify the same CDR3. This chain links TRBV2 with TRBJ2-1, with a possible D match to TRBD1 (5 bases). The CDR3 is 11 residues long. Germline V gives CDR1 SNHLY, CDR2 FYNNEI. Trimming pared 2 bases from V and 10 bases from J, leaving 6 bases between. The CDR3 nucleotides read TGTGCCAGCAGTGAAACAGGAGAGCAGTTCTTC. It translates to CASSETGEQFF.

This clone appeared a few times. The rearrangement joins TRBV27 to TRBJ1-2, with D perhaps matching TRBD1 (5 bases). Germline assignment: CDR1 MNHEY and CDR2 SMNVEV (reference sequence). The CDR3 spans 11 residues. V lost 8 bases and J lost 7, with 11 bases in between. CDR3 DNA sequence: TGTGCCAGCGGGGAAGGGGTTGGCTACACCTTC. Its protein product is CASGEGVGYTF.

The chain has TRBV9 and TRBJ2-1, with TRBD2 matching 11 bases. V shed 1 base, J shed 3 bases, and the junction held 9 bases outside the gene matches. The V gene's germline CDR1 is SGDLS and CDR2 YYNGEE. The CDR3 spans 18 residues. The DNA for the CDR3 is TGTGCCAGCAGCGTAAGACTAGCGGGGCGATATAACTACAATGAGCAGTTCTTC. Protein: CASSVRLAGRYNYNEQFF.

The chain is built from TRBV10-2 and TRBJ2-5, with D possibly TRBD1 on 6 matching bases. The V and J ends lost 2 bases and 4 bases respectively, with 8 bases between them. CDR3 size: 13 residues. Per germline, CDR1 WSHSY and CDR2 SAAADI. The CDR3: CASSEVGGETQYF. The CDR3 coding sequence is TGCGCCAGCAGTGAGGTAGGGGGAGAGACCCAGTACTTC.

J is TRBJ2-1 and V is TRBV6-5, with 10 bases identical to TRBD1. The CDR3 length is 15 residues. Germline assignment: CDR1 MNHEY and CDR2 SVGAGI. With 5 bases clipped from V and 4 bases from J, the junction kept 5 bases outside the gene matches. CDR3 protein: CASSRGDRGYNEQFF. The CDR3 coding sequence is TGTGCCAGCAGTAGAGGGGACAGGGGTTACAATGAGCAGTTCTTC.

The chain recombines TRBV2 with TRBJ1-1; 8 bases are a match to TRBD1. V was clipped by 4 bases and J by 7 bases; unmatched bases: 5. Per the germline V gene, CDR1 is SNHLY and CDR2 is FYNNEI. CDR3 length: 13 amino acids. CDR3 sequence (DNA): TGTGCCAGCAGTGGACAGGGGTATGGTGAAGCTTTCTTT. Protein product: CASSGQGYGEAFF. Combining the CDR3 with reference TRBV2 and TRBJ1-1 gives the whole variable domain EPEVTQTPSHQVTQMGQEVILRCVPISNHLYFYWYRQILGQKVEFLVSFYNNEISEKSEIFDDQFSVERPDGSNFTLKIRSTKLEDSAMYFCASSGQGYGEAFFGQGTRLTVV.

V is TRBV5-1 and J is TRBJ2-5; the match to TRBD1 covers 7 bases. J lost 5 bases, V lost 4 bases, and 8 bases had no gene match. CDR1 is SGHRS, CDR2 YFSETQ, per germline. The CDR3 contains 14 residues. DNA for the CDR3: TGCGCCAGCAGCACCAGGGGGATCGCGGAGACCCAGTACTTC. This translates into CASSTRGIAETQYF. The full variable domain, its missing parts supplied by reference TRBV5-1 and TRBJ2-5, is KAGVTQTPRYLIKTRGQQVTLSCSPISGHRSVSWYQQTPGQGLQFLFEYFSETQRNKGNFPGRFSGRQFSNSRSEMNVSTLELGDSALYLCASSTRGIAETQYFGPGTRLLVL.

The rearrangement uses TRBV6-5 and TRBJ1-3, with D unclear. The CDR3 extends over 15 amino acids. The V and J ends lost 2 bases and 4 bases respectively, with 12 bases between them. CDR1 is MNHEY and CDR2 is SVGAGI in the germline V gene. This chain's CDR3 is CASSYTPLPGNTIYF. The CDR3 DNA sequence: TGTGCCAGCAGTTACACTCCATTGCCGGGAAACACCATATATTTT.

The rearrangement uses TRBV6-6 and TRBJ2-7; a possible D gene is TRBD2 (6 bases). Germline assignment: CDR1 MNHNY and CDR2 SVGAGI (reference sequence). This CDR3 contains 17 residues. V lost 5 bases to trimming and J lost 2 bases, with 22 bases between them. The CDR3 region has the DNA TGTGCCAGCAGTCGCAGCCTTGTCCGGGACTTTACCTACGAGCAGTACTTC. This translates into CASSRSLVRDFTYEQYF.